This TCR beta chain was found in a study of blood T cell repertoires in COVID-19. About the research overall: Material from acute and convalescent COVID-19 was sourced from the United States, Italy and Spain. The cDNA or gDNA used as material had been derived from T cells, B-cell-depleted T cells, or PBMCs.

In the authors' methods: Reference gene primer amplification gave estimated nucleated cell counts. Sequencing used immunoSEQ multiplex PCR; TCRdb keeps in-frame clones, though not all of them. The V and J calls and clone size come from that table; D and trimming were worked out from the DNA. This repertoire shows about 190,000 clones, 80% to 85% found once; its top ten account for around 6.1%. This clone occurred once. V lost 11 bases to trimming and J lost 5 bases, with 10 bases between them. The CDR3 is 12 residues long. The germline gives CDR1 MNHEY, CDR2 SMNVEV (reference sequence). The chain combines TRBV27 with TRBJ2-6; tentative D call: TRBD2 (5 bases). The receptor's source is a woman aged 40 to 50 with acute or convalescent COVID-19. Material: peripheral blood. DNA of the CDR3: TGTGCCTATACGGGGTGGGCCAACGTCCTGACTTTC. It yields the protein CAYTGWANVLTF.